One and the same sample provided the 9 T cell receptor beta chains below, sequenced in a study of shared clonotypes between healthy human individuals. Profiled with immunoSEQ multiplex PCR; TCRdb holds only in-frame clones, not every one. Of a few million clones listed, just under 95% are singletons. The sequencing input was naive CD4+ T cells from PBMCs. The subset here: CD45RA+ positively selected. The receptor source for this set is a man younger than 35 in good health. Some clones in this sample may be carry-over from other donors' samples.

This clone was seen a single time. The V gene is TRBV5-1, the J gene TRBJ2-3; 9 bases map to TRBD1. The germline V gene has CDR1 SGHRS and CDR2 YFSETQ. The CDR3 has 18 residues. Trimming at V came to 4 bases and at J to 2 bases, leaving 14 bases not matched to a gene. Here the CDR3 DNA reads TGCGCCAGCAGCCCAACTCTGGGGACAGGGCGCCACACAGATACGCAGTATTTT. Encoded protein: CASSPTLGTGRHTDTQYF.

V gene TRBV18 combines with J gene TRBJ1-2; D ambiguous. Trimming took 6 bases from V and 4 from J, leaving 18 bases between them. From germline, CDR1 is KGHSH and CDR2 LQKENI. The CDR3 has 15 residues. Here the CDR3 reads CASSPEGQYSYGYTF. In DNA, the CDR3 is TGTGCCAGCTCCCCAGAGGGCCAGTACTCCTATGGCTACACCTTC.

The rearrangement links TRBV28 to TRBJ2-7; 8 bases agree with TRBD1. Losses at the gene ends were 1 base for V and 3 bases for J; bases not matched to a gene: 17. CDR3 length: 19 amino acids. Looked up from germline, CDR1 is MDHEN and CDR2 is SYDVKM. In DNA form, the CDR3 reads TGTGCCAGCAGTTTATTTTGGGGGACAGGACATGAGTCGAACTACGAGCAGTACTTC. Its translation is CASSLFWGTGHESNYEQYF. The whole variable domain, remainder taken from reference TRBV28 and TRBJ2-7, is DVKVTQSSRYLVKRTGEKVFLECVQDMDHENMFWYRQDPGLGLRLIYFSYDVKMKEKGDIPEGYSVSREKKERFSLILESASTNQTSMYLCASSLFWGTGHESNYEQYFGPGTRLTVT.

The gene calls are TRBV29-1 and TRBJ1-4; D unresolved. V shed 7 bases and J shed 7 bases, with 13 bases lying between them. This CDR3 contains 12 residues. In germline, CDR1 is SQVTM, CDR2 ANQGSEA. CDR3 sequence: CSAGLSGEKLFF. The CDR3, as DNA: TGCAGCGCGGGCCTATCTGGTGAAAAACTGTTTTTT.

V is TRBV6-6 and J is TRBJ1-4; no definite D call. Trimming cost V 2 bases and J 8 bases, with 15 bases left between them. Germline V gene lookup returns CDR1 MNHNY and CDR2 SVGAGI (reference sequence). The CDR3 is 15 residues long. CDR3 bases: TGTGCCAGCAGTTACAAGACCCAAATCGGGGAAAAACTGTTTTTT. Residues: CASSYKTQIGEKLFF.

Comment on this clone: Different DNA sequences within this sample yield the same CDR3. The V and J genes are TRBV7-2 and TRBJ1-1; D gene uncertain. Deletions cut 3 bases from V and 2 bases from J, with 4 bases between. CDR1 is SGHTA and CDR2 is FQGNSA in the germline V gene. The CDR3 totals 12 residues. CDR3 nucleotide sequence: TGTGCCAGCAGCTTTGGCAACACTGAAGCTTTCTTT. Its protein is CASSFGNTEAFF.

The chain combines TRBV28 with TRBJ1-5; a possible D gene is TRBD1 (6 bases). The germline V and J ends were trimmed by 2 bases and 1 base, with 18 bases remaining between them. CDR3 length equals 18 residues. CDR1 is MDHEN, CDR2 SYDVKM, per germline. The chain's CDR3 is CASSLGVGRGGSNQPQHF. CDR3 nucleotide sequence: TGTGCCAGCAGTTTAGGGGTCGGTCGAGGGGGGAGCAATCAGCCCCAGCATTTT.

The V and J genes are TRBV5-4 and TRBJ2-7; TRBD1 agrees at 8 bases. The V gene end was trimmed by 5 bases and the J gene end by 6 bases; junction bases not matched to a gene: 7. The CDR3 totals 13 residues. The germline V gene encodes CDR1 SGHNT and CDR2 YYREEE (reference sequence). Here the CDR3 DNA reads TGTGCCAGCAGTCGGACAGGGTCGGGCGAGCAGTACTTC. Amino acid sequence: CASSRTGSGEQYF.

The rearrangement uses TRBV18 and TRBJ2-7; D might be TRBD1 (6 bases). The CDR3 has 14 residues. Trimming took off 6 bases at V and 4 bases at J, with 16 bases between the two ends. Germline-derived CDR1 and CDR2 are KGHSH and LQKENI. DNA for the CDR3: TGTGCCAGCTCTACCGGACAGACTGTGTACGAGCAGTACTTC. This gives the protein CASSTGQTVYEQYF.